The next 25 T cell receptor beta chains were all read from a single sample in a study of CD8+ T cells in alopecia areata. As to treatment: oral pan-JAK inhibitor, 5-10 mg twice daily. Investigators isolated RNA and reverse transcribed it into cDNA to act as the sequencing template. Sequenced by immunoSEQ multiplex PCR; TCRdb stores in-frame clones only, minus some. The data hold fewer than 250,000 clones, with roughly 40% observed a single time. Sequenced here: CD4+ T cells sorted from blood, sampled at roughly week 36, from a patient treated with tofacitinib. The receptors were gathered from a human donor with alopecia areata.

V and J are TRBV29-1 and TRBJ1-2; D may be TRBD1 (6 bases). The CDR3 extends over 13 amino acids. Germline loops: CDR1 SQVTM, CDR2 ANQGSEA. V lost 7 bases and J 2 bases, leaving 14 bases between the germline ends. The CDR3 DNA reads as TGCAGCGGGGCGGGGCAGGGGAACTATGGCTACACCTTC. The encoded protein is CSGAGQGNYGYTF.

This chain connects TRBV18 to TRBJ2-1; maybe TRBD2 (6 bases). CDR1 is KGHSH, CDR2 LQKENI, per germline. The CDR3 has 16 residues. V was clipped by 3 bases and J by 4 bases, with 16 bases between them. The DNA of the CDR3 is TGTGCCAGCTCACCGCCTAGCGTCAGAGCGTACAATGAGCAGTTCTTC. Residues: CASSPPSVRAYNEQFF.

This clone turned up a few times. The CDR3 DNA sequence: TGCGCCAGCAGCCAAGATGGTACCTACAATGAGCAGTTCTTC. This sequence encodes CASSQDGTYNEQFF. The chain is built from TRBV4-3 and TRBJ2-1; D gene unclear. The V end was cut by 0 bases, the J end by 2 bases, with 5 bases between. The CDR3 has 14 amino acids. Per germline, CDR1 LGHNA and CDR2 YSLEER.

The chain uses TRBV29-1 and TRBJ2-7, with 11 positions matching TRBD2. The germline V gene encodes CDR1 SQVTM and CDR2 ANQGSEA. Losses at the gene ends were 1 base for V and 3 bases for J; bases not matched to a gene: 8. This CDR3 is 16 amino acids long. The CDR3 DNA reads TGCAGCGTTGAAGGGGGGACTAGCGGAATATTCTACGAGCAGTACTTC. Amino acid sequence: CSVEGGTSGIFYEQYF.

J is TRBJ2-1 and V is TRBV5-1, with unresolved D. This CDR3 is 15 amino acids long. The V end was cut by 4 bases, the J end by 0 bases, with 11 bases between. CDR1 is SGHRS and CDR2 is YFSETQ in the germline V gene. The CDR3 sequence: CASSRTVSSYNEQFF. CDR3 in DNA: TGCGCCAGCAGCCGGACGGTCAGCTCCTACAATGAGCAGTTCTTC.

V usage is TRBV29-1 and J usage is TRBJ2-7, with TRBD1 matching over 9 bases. The CDR3 spans 14 residues. Trimming cost V 6 bases and J 4 bases; bases outside gene matches: 10. In germline, CDR1 is SQVTM, CDR2 ANQGSEA. The CDR3 reads CSVATGTGLYEQYF. Written as DNA, the CDR3 is TGCAGCGTCGCGACCGGGACAGGGCTGTACGAGCAGTACTTC.

This chain uses TRBV27 with TRBJ2-1, with D perhaps matching TRBD1 or TRBD2 (5 bases each). Germline V gene data show CDR1 as MNHEY and CDR2 as SMNVEV (reference sequence). The ends were cut back, 5 bases at V and 4 bases at J, with 21 bases in the middle. The CDR3 is made up of 17 amino acids. CDR3 sequence reads: CASSPQRQPPGYNEQFF. Here the CDR3 DNA reads TGTGCCAGCAGTCCTCAACGACAGCCACCGGGGTACAATGAGCAGTTCTTC.

The genes are TRBV13 and TRBJ1-1; D unresolved. The ends were cut back, 3 bases at V and 1 base at J, with 6 bases in the middle. The germline V gene encodes CDR1 PRHDT and CDR2 FYEKMQ (reference sequence). CDR3 length: 13 residues. The CDR3 nucleotides are TGTGCCAGCAGCTTTGAGAGGAACACTGAAGCTTTCTTT. It translates to CASSFERNTEAFF.

The V and J genes are TRBV5-1 and TRBJ2-2; D is undetermined. Germline V CDR1 and CDR2: SGHRS, YFSETQ. CDR3 length: 13 residues. The ends were cut back, 2 bases at V and 2 bases at J, with 4 bases in the middle. The CDR3 coding sequence is TGCGCCAGCAGCTTCGGAAACACCGGGGAGCTGTTTTTT. This encodes CASSFGNTGELFF.

This clone appeared a few times. This sequence joins TRBV7-9 and TRBJ1-5; 8 bases fit TRBD1. V was clipped by 4 bases and J by 4 bases; unmatched bases: 3. This CDR3 contains 14 residues. Germline CDR1 reads SEHNR; CDR2 reads FQNEAQ (reference sequence). The CDR3 here is CASSSDRGNQPQHF. Here the CDR3 DNA reads TGTGCCAGCAGCTCCGACAGGGGTAATCAGCCCCAGCATTTT.

V and J are TRBV6-5 and TRBJ2-7; D gene uncertain. This CDR3 is 14 amino acids long. Germline V gene sequence: CDR1 MNHEY, CDR2 SVGAGI. V lost 6 bases and J 4 bases, leaving 16 bases between the germline ends. CDR3 nucleotides: TGTGCCAGCAGACCGTCGTTTACAAGATACGAGCAGTACTTC. As protein: CASRPSFTRYEQYF.

This clone was seen just once. The V call is TRBV4-3, the J call TRBJ2-1, with D possibly TRBD1 on 6 matching bases. Trimming left V 1 base short and J 5 bases short, with 15 bases between. The CDR3 is 16 residues long. Germline loops: CDR1 LGHNA, CDR2 YSLEER. The CDR3 here is CASSQVPRGSHNEQFF. Here the CDR3 DNA reads TGCGCCAGCAGCCAAGTTCCAAGGGGGAGCCACAATGAGCAGTTCTTC.

This chain links TRBV19 with TRBJ2-5, with 8 positions matching TRBD2. This CDR3 comprises 15 residues. The germline V gene encodes CDR1 LNHDA and CDR2 SQIVND (reference sequence). The ends lost 5 bases at V and 4 bases at J; junction bases unmatched: 9. In nucleotides, the CDR3 is TGTGCCAGTAGTTCCAGCGGACTAGCAGGAGAGACCCAGTACTTC. Amino acid sequence: CASSSSGLAGETQYF.

This clone was picked up a small number of times. This chain uses TRBV11-2 with TRBJ2-1; no firm D call. The V end was cut by 1 base, the J end by 5 bases, with 6 bases between. Germline loops: CDR1 SGHAT, CDR2 FQNNGV. The CDR3 runs 13 residues. The CDR3 region is CASSLVGHNEQFF. The CDR3 nucleotides read TGTGCCAGCAGCTTAGTCGGGCACAATGAGCAGTTCTTC.

This chain links TRBV7-2 with TRBJ2-5; D remains unclear. The germline CDR1 and CDR2 sequences are SGHTA and FQGNSA. This CDR3 is 14 amino acids long. Between the trimmed V and J ends, which lost 5 bases and 0 bases, there was a span of 10 bases. CDR3 in amino acids: CASSDYSYQETQYF. In DNA, the CDR3 is TGTGCCAGCAGCGATTACTCTTACCAAGAGACCCAGTACTTC. The whole variable domain, filled in from reference TRBV7-2 and TRBJ2-5, reads GAGVSQSPSNKVTEKGKDVELRCDPISGHTALYWYRQSLGQGLEFLIYFQGNSAPDKSGLPSDRFSAERTGGSVSTLTIQRTQQEDSAVYLCASSDYSYQETQYFGPGTRLLVL.

V gene TRBV30 combines with J gene TRBJ1-1; 7 nucleotides align to TRBD1. This CDR3 has 13 amino acids. Trimming cost V 1 base and J 4 bases; bases outside gene matches: 3. Per the germline V gene, CDR1 is GTSNPN and CDR2 is SVGIG (reference sequence). Here the CDR3 DNA reads TGTGCCTGGAGTGCCACAGGGGTCACTGAAGCTTTCTTT. Translating gives CAWSATGVTEAFF.

The gene calls are TRBV29-1 and TRBJ2-7; 9 bases line up with TRBD2. V lost 5 bases and J lost 6; bases outside the gene matches: 8. CDR1 SQVTM and CDR2 ANQGSEA come from the germline V gene. CDR3 length: 13 residues. CDR3 amino acids: CSVSTSGYREQYF. CDR3 sequence (DNA): TGCAGCGTTTCTACTAGCGGGTATCGCGAGCAGTACTTC.

This clone was seen a few times. The gene calls are TRBV6-4 and TRBJ2-3; 11 bases align to TRBD2. The CDR3 spans 14 residues. J was trimmed by 4 bases and V by 7 bases; bases with no gene match: 4. Germline CDR1 MRHNA, CDR2 SNTAGT. CDR3 DNA: TGTGCCAGCAAGGTGACTAGCGGGGCAGATACGCAGTATTTT. Amino acid sequence: CASKVTSGADTQYF.

This chain joins TRBV7-9 and TRBJ2-2; TRBD1 matches at 8 bases. The CDR3 runs 13 residues. Losses at the gene ends were 11 bases for V and 6 bases for J; bases not matched to a gene: 8. Germline CDR1 and CDR2: SEHNR and FQNEAQ (reference sequence). The CDR3 loop reads CAFWGQEAGELFF. The DNA for the CDR3 is TGTGCCTTCTGGGGACAGGAAGCCGGGGAGCTGTTTTTT.

The chain combines TRBV6-5 with TRBJ1-2; D is unresolved. This CDR3 has 14 amino acids. Trimming cost V 6 bases and J 1 base, with 12 bases left between them. The germline V gene encodes CDR1 MNHEY and CDR2 SVGAGI. CDR3 DNA: TGTGCCAGCAGCCGAAGTCCCAGTAACTATGGCTACACCTTC. It specifies CASSRSPSNYGYTF.

The chain has TRBV25-1 and TRBJ2-7; a weak D match, TRBD2 (7 bases). This CDR3 is built from 13 residues. V dropped 6 bases and J dropped 3 bases, with 12 bases sitting between them. CDR1 is MGHDK and CDR2 is SYGVNS in the germline V gene. The CDR3: CASSRGGRYEQYF. The CDR3 DNA sequence: TGTGCCAGCAGCCGCGGGGGCCGCTACGAGCAGTACTTC.

This clone was seen a few times. The chain employs TRBV2 and TRBJ2-5; 12 bases line up with TRBD2. The CDR3 runs 16 residues. The V and J ends lost 5 bases and 1 base, in that order; junction bases with no gene match: 5. Germline CDR1 and CDR2: SNHLY and FYNNEI. CDR3 bases: TGTGCCAGCAGTCTGGGACTAGCGGGCGCCCAAGAGACCCAGTACTTC. Translated: CASSLGLAGAQETQYF.

This rearrangement joins TRBV30 to TRBJ1-1; D is unresolved. Trimming removed 4 bases at V and 7 bases at J, with 22 bases between. The CDR3 is made up of 15 amino acids. CDR1 and CDR2 (germline): GTSNPN, SVGIG (reference sequence). CDR3 DNA sequence: TGTGCCTGGACCGTAGTCGGAGTTTCCTCGGGTGAAGCTTTCTTT. Translated: CAWTVVGVSSGEAFF.

J is TRBJ1-2 and V is TRBV5-1; the D is unclear. With 2 bases removed from V and 2 bases from J, the gap between germline ends came to 7 bases. CDR3 length: 13 residues. Germline loops: CDR1 SGHRS, CDR2 YFSETQ. DNA for the CDR3: TGCGCCAGCAGCTTTGACGGAAACTATGGCTACACCTTC. It yields the protein CASSFDGNYGYTF.

This clone has just a few counts. The chain employs TRBV29-1 and TRBJ1-1; possible D gene TRBD1, 6 bases. The V end was cut by 7 bases, the J end by 3 bases, with 18 bases between. There are 14 residues in the CDR3. From germline, CDR1 is SQVTM and CDR2 ANQGSEA. In DNA, the CDR3 is TGCAGCGGCAAATCAAGGGGGGGATACACTGAAGCTTTCTTT. Translated: CSGKSRGGYTEAFF.